Only a few counts were recorded for the clone carrying this T cell receptor beta chain. Each CDR3 protein gets one entry after TCRdb re-called the 5' RACE reads with MiXCR. The sample includes 100,000 to 120,000 distinct CDR3 sequences, about a sixth of them seen just once. This record comes from a study of T-cell memory formation after mild COVID-19. V was shortened by 7 bases and J by 4 bases, with 11 bases between the two germline ends. Germline assignment: CDR1 MNHEY and CDR2 SVGAGI. This CDR3 region has 14 residues. Sequences were obtained from PBMCs or a T cell subset sorted from them (not recorded which). The sequence was obtained from a young man who had mild COVID-19 (a few samples of this study predate the infection). Cell type and time point are not known. The rearrangement joins TRBV6-5 to TRBJ2-6; the D is unclear. In DNA form, the CDR3 reads TGTGCCAGCACCCGACGTGTGGGGGCCAACGTCCTGACTTTC. Translation gives CASTRRVGANVLTF.